This is a list of T cell receptor beta chains from one sample in a study of regulatory T cells in long-lasting Graves disease. TCRdb re-derived calls from the multiplex PCR reads in MiXCR, one entry per CDR3 protein. The table includes 600,000 to 850,000 distinct CDR3 sequences, around 30% detected once. The sample consisted of peripheral blood mononuclear cells (PBMCs), taken when the disease was refractory, from a patient treated with antithyroid drugs. Source of these receptors: a female donor with Graves disease. The CDR3 runs from the conserved cysteine through the conserved F or W. A D gene is named only where the DNA matches it firmly. Expanded clones are given a class, and other clones once, few, many or no size at all.

j_gene,v_gene,abundance,d_gene,CDR3aa,CDR3nt
TRBJ1-5,TRBV6-5,.,TRBD1,CASSSGTGWNQPQHF,TGTGCCAGCAGTTCTGGGACAGGGTGGAATCAGCCCCAGCATTTT
TRBJ2-2,TRBV12-3/TRBV12-4,.,TRBD2,CASRVSGAANTGELFF,TGTGCCAGCAGGGTTAGCGGGGCCGCGAACACCGGGGAGCTGTTTTTT
TRBJ2-2,TRBV9,once,.,CASSVPAGTNTGELFF,TGTGCCAGCAGCGTTCCAGCGGGTACGAACACCGGGGAGCTGTTTTTT
TRBJ2-7,TRBV7-9,.,TRBD2,CASSPTGLAGTYEQYF,TGTGCCAGCAGCCCAACGGGACTAGCGGGAACCTACGAGCAGTACTTC
TRBJ2-5,TRBV9,few,.,CASSVGFGETQYF,TGTGCCAGCAGCGTAGGATTTGGAGAGACCCAGTACTTC
TRBJ2-2,TRBV7-9,.,TRBD1,CASRFGPGQGETGELFF,TGTGCCAGCCGCTTCGGCCCGGGACAGGGGGAGACCGGGGAGCTGTTTTTT
TRBJ2-7,TRBV28,.,.,CATLRQLVEQYF,TGTGCCACCCTCCGGCAACTGGTCGAGCAGTACTTC
TRBJ1-1,TRBV20-1,.,.,CSARQVREAFF,TGCAGTGCAAGACAGGTTCGTGAAGCTTTCTTT
TRBJ1-1,TRBV19,.,TRBD1,CASSLYRGSVNTEAFF,TGTGCCAGTAGTCTATACAGGGGGTCCGTGAACACTGAAGCTTTCTTT
TRBJ2-6,TRBV5-5,few,TRBD2,CASSSPGTSGSGANVLTF,TGTGCCAGCAGCTCCCCCGGGACTAGCGGCTCTGGGGCCAACGTCCTGACTTTC
TRBJ1-5,TRBV12-3/TRBV12-4,.,.,CASGEYQPQHF,TGTGCCAGCGGGGAATATCAGCCCCAGCATTTT
TRBJ2-5,TRBV7-9,.,TRBD2,CASSISGLAKETQYF,TGTGCCAGCAGCATATCGGGACTAGCGAAAGAGACCCAGTACTTC
TRBJ1-5,TRBV20-1,few,TRBD1,CSARDRGQVNQPQHF,TGCAGTGCTAGAGATCGCGGACAGGTGAACCAGCCCCAGCATTTT
TRBJ1-2,TRBV4-1,.,TRBD1,CASSQYSGQPDYGYTF,TGCGCCAGCAGCCAGTACTCGGGACAGCCCGACTATGGCTACACCTTC
TRBJ1-1,TRBV3-1,.,.,CASSYSGPAATEAFF,TGTGCCAGCAGCTACTCCGGCCCAGCAGCCACTGAAGCTTTCTTT
TRBJ1-1,TRBV6-1,.,.,CASRPLKQGGTEAFF,TGTGCCAGCAGGCCCCTGAAGCAGGGAGGTACTGAAGCTTTCTTT
TRBJ2-2,TRBV6-9,.,.,CASSYRATTGELFF,TGTGCCAGCAGTTACAGGGCAACCACCGGGGAGCTGTTTTTT
TRBJ1-2,TRBV6-1,many,TRBD1,CASTLIGTGAGSYGYTF,TGTGCCAGCACCCTCATCGGGACAGGGGCCGGTAGCTATGGCTACACCTTC
TRBJ2-5,TRBV30,.,.,CAWTPGHETQYF,TGTGCCTGGACCCCAGGGCACGAGACCCAGTACTTC
TRBJ2-1,TRBV5-1,.,TRBD2,CASSLAGLAGEEQFF,TGCGCCAGCAGCTTGGCCGGACTAGCGGGAGAAGAGCAGTTCTTC
TRBJ2-2,TRBV7-2,.,.,CASSHGLPTGELFF,TGTGCCAGCAGTCACGGACTACCGACCGGGGAGCTGTTTTTT
TRBJ2-5,TRBV4-2,few,TRBD2,CASSQAGGGETQYF,TGTGCCAGCAGCCAGGCTGGGGGGGGAGAGACCCAGTACTTC
TRBJ1-1,TRBV6-2/TRBV6-3,few,.,CTSSEAWGPTEAFF,TGTACCAGCAGTGAAGCGTGGGGACCCACTGAAGCTTTCTTT
TRBJ1-5,TRBV6-5,.,TRBD1,CASSYKGGLQPQHF,TGTGCCAGCAGTTATAAAGGGGGCCTCCAGCCCCAGCATTTT
TRBJ1-2,TRBV4-1,many,.,CASSHGRGQGGYTF,TGCGCCAGCAGCCATGGACGGGGTCAGGGTGGCTACACCTTC
TRBJ1-3,TRBV24-1,.,.,CATSDLNPNPGNTIYF,TGTGCCACCAGTGATCTTAACCCAAATCCTGGAAACACCATATATTTT
TRBJ1-2,TRBV12-3/TRBV12-4,.,TRBD1,CASSLYRGGLDYGYTF,TGTGCCAGCAGTTTGTACAGGGGAGGGCTTGACTATGGCTACACCTTC
TRBJ2-7,TRBV7-9,.,TRBD1,CASSSEDRGSYEQYF,TGTGCCAGCAGTTCAGAGGACAGGGGGAGCTACGAGCAGTACTTC
TRBJ1-2,TRBV6-2/TRBV6-3,few,.,CASSYPSGGRHGYTF,TGTGCCAGCAGTTACCCCTCGGGAGGCAGGCATGGCTACACCTTC
TRBJ1-1,TRBV3-1,.,.,CASSQQTANTEAFF,TGTGCCAGCAGCCAACAAACAGCGAACACTGAAGCTTTCTTT